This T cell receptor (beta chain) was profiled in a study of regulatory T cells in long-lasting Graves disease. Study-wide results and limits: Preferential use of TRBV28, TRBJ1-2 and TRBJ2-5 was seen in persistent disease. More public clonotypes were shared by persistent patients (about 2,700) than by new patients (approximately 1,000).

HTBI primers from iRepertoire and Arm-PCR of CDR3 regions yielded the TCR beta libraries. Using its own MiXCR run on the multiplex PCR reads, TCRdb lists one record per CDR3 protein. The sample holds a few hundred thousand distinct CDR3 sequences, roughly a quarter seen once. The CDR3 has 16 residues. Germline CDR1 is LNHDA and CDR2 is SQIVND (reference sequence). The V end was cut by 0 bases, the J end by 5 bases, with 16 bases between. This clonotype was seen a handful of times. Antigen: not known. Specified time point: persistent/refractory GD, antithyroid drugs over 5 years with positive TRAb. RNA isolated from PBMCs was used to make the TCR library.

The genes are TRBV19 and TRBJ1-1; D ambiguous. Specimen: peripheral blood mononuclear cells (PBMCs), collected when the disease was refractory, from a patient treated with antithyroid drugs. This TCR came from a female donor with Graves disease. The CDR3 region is CASSIDTQRRSTEAFF. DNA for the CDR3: TGTGCCAGTAGTATAGATACCCAAAGGAGATCAACTGAAGCTTTCTTT.